Following are 24 T cell receptor beta chains from one sample sequenced in a study of CD8 T cells in Susac syndrome. Random hexamers primed reverse transcription of 0.5 to 1 ug RNA. TCRdb used MiXCR to reprocess the immunoSEQ multiplex PCR reads, holding one entry per CDR3 protein. Seen here are a few hundred thousand distinct CDR3 sequences, roughly 85% observed once, and the top ten hold roughly 0.21%. Sequencing was performed on CD8+ T cells from PBMCs. These receptors were taken from a human donor with multiple sclerosis.

V usage is TRBV7-9 and J usage is TRBJ1-2, with D hard to call. The CDR3 extends over 13 amino acids. Germline assignment: CDR1 SEHNR and CDR2 FQNEAQ (reference sequence). Trimming pared 0 bases from V and 8 bases from J, leaving 10 bases between. Written as DNA, the CDR3 is TGTGCCAGCAGCTTAGCGCTGGCGGGCGGCTACACCTTC. Amino acids: CASSLALAGGYTF.

The chain uses TRBV7-9 and TRBJ2-1; D unresolved. V was cut by 5 bases and J by 5 bases, with 10 bases left in between. The CDR3 is made up of 13 amino acids. The germline V gene encodes CDR1 SEHNR and CDR2 FQNEAQ (reference sequence). The DNA for the CDR3 is TGTGCCAGCAGCCCTATGCCGGACAATGAGCAGTTCTTC. It translates to CASSPMPDNEQFF.

The rearrangement links TRBV7-3 to TRBJ2-6; either TRBD1 or TRBD2 may supply D (5 bases each). The CDR3 runs 17 residues. Trimming took off 2 bases at V and 0 bases at J, with 11 bases between the two ends. Germline V gene lookup returns CDR1 SGHTA and CDR2 FQGTGA. The CDR3 sequence is CASSLGVGGSGANVLTF. The CDR3, as DNA: TGTGCCAGCAGCTTAGGTGTTGGGGGCTCTGGGGCCAACGTCCTGACTTTC.

V is TRBV7-9 and J is TRBJ1-1; the D is unclear. The CDR3 totals 14 residues. Germline V gene lookup returns CDR1 SEHNR and CDR2 FQNEAQ (reference sequence). Trimming removed 5 bases at V and 1 base at J, with 11 bases between. CDR3 in DNA: TGTGCCAGCAGCCGGGATACGCGGAACACTGAAGCTTTCTTT. Translated, it gives CASSRDTRNTEAFF.

This chain joins TRBV6-5 and TRBJ1-2; 9 nucleotides agree with TRBD1. The CDR3 contains 16 residues. V lost 0 bases to trimming and J lost 6 bases; unmatched junction nucleotides: 8. Germline V lookup: CDR1 MNHEY, CDR2 SVGAGI. The CDR3 is CASSYSIQGASDGYTF. DNA for the CDR3: TGTGCCAGCAGTTACTCGATACAGGGGGCGTCTGATGGCTACACCTTC.

The chain recombines TRBV9 with TRBJ1-2, with TRBD1 as a possible D gene (6 bases). The CDR3 contains 14 residues. In germline, CDR1 is SGDLS, CDR2 YYNGEE. Trimming took 4 bases from V and 4 from J, leaving 14 bases between them. CDR3 sequence (DNA): TGTGCCAGCAGCAACGACAGGACCGCCTATGGCTACACCTTC. It translates to CASSNDRTAYGYTF.

The chain couples TRBV5-1 to TRBJ2-3; D remains ambiguous. The CDR3 runs to 17 residues. V dropped 0 bases and J dropped 0 bases, with 14 bases sitting between them. The V gene's germline CDR1 is SGHRS and CDR2 YFSETQ. CDR3 in DNA: TGCGCCAGCAGCTTGGCCCTAACACGTCCTAGCACAGATACGCAGTATTTT. It specifies CASSLALTRPSTDTQYF.

The gene calls are TRBV28 and TRBJ2-7, with D possibly TRBD1 on 6 matching bases. There are 11 residues in the CDR3. V was cut by 7 bases and J by 6 bases, with 10 bases left in between. Germline V CDR1 and CDR2: MDHEN, SYDVKM. CDR3 region: CASTQGSEQYF. The CDR3 DNA is TGTGCCAGCACCCAGGGGAGCGAGCAGTACTTC.

CDR3 nucleotides: TGTGCCAGCAGCTTAGAAACCCGGACAGGGCACTACGAGCAGTACTTC. Its translation: CASSLETRTGHYEQYF. The chain joins TRBV7-6 to TRBJ2-7, with 8 positions matching TRBD1. Germline V gene data show CDR1 as SGHVS and CDR2 as FNYEAQ. The CDR3 is 16 residues long. Trimming cost V 1 base and J 3 bases; bases outside gene matches: 8.

This clonotype was seen once. In DNA form, the CDR3 reads TGTGCCAGCAGTTTCCGTCCTGGGAGGGCGGATGCCAATGAGCAGTTCTTC. Translating it yields CASSFRPGRADANEQFF. J is TRBJ2-1 and V is TRBV28, with 7 bases that match TRBD2. Losses at the gene ends were 3 bases for V and 6 bases for J; bases not matched to a gene: 14. CDR3 length: 17 residues. Germline loops: CDR1 MDHEN, CDR2 SYDVKM.

This chain uses TRBV4-3 with TRBJ2-1; the D is unclear. The CDR3 has 16 amino acids. The germline CDR1 and CDR2 sequences are LGHNA and YSLEER. V was shortened by 0 bases and J by 4 bases, with 13 bases between the two germline ends. The CDR3 spells CASSQELLEQYNEQFF. The CDR3 nucleotides read TGCGCCAGCAGCCAAGAACTGTTGGAGCAATACAATGAGCAGTTCTTC.

The chain employs TRBV20-1 and TRBJ1-2; TRBD1 might be the D (6 bases). CDR1 and CDR2 (germline): DFQATT, SNEGSKA (reference sequence). V was pared by 0 bases and J by 6 bases, with 17 bases between. The CDR3 totals 15 residues. For the CDR3, the DNA is TGCAGTGCTAGAGATCGGGGCGGGACAAGGGATGGCTACACCTTC. Amino acid sequence: CSARDRGGTRDGYTF.

This clonotype was counted a few times. The chain recombines TRBV19 with TRBJ2-1; 8 bases match TRBD2. The germline CDR1 and CDR2 sequences are LNHDA and SQIVND (reference sequence). Losses at the gene ends were 3 bases for V and 7 bases for J; bases not matched to a gene: 2. CDR3 length: 13 amino acids. CDR3 nucleotide sequence: TGTGCCAGTAGTATTGCTAGCGGGAATGAGCAGTTCTTC. It encodes CASSIASGNEQFF.

The chain carries TRBV29-1 and TRBJ2-7, with D tentatively TRBD1 (8 bases). The CDR3 runs to 14 residues. Trimming pared 4 bases from V and 3 bases from J, leaving 16 bases between. Germline assignment: CDR1 SQVTM and CDR2 ANQGSEA. The chain's CDR3 is CSVADRGLNYEQYF. CDR3 bases: TGCAGCGTTGCAGACAGGGGACTAAACTACGAGCAGTACTTC.

The chain employs TRBV13 and TRBJ2-7, with D perhaps matching TRBD2 (6 bases). This CDR3 is 15 amino acids long. Trimming stripped 4 bases from V and 4 bases from J, with 17 bases between. Germline assignment: CDR1 PRHDT and CDR2 FYEKMQ (reference sequence). The CDR3 spells CASSSGAGLPYEQYF. In DNA form, the CDR3 reads TGTGCCAGCAGCTCGGGCGCGGGGCTACCATACGAGCAGTACTTC.

The chain combines TRBV10-1 with TRBJ2-2; unclear D gene. The CDR3 consists of 13 residues. Germline V gives CDR1 WNHNN, CDR2 SYGVQD (reference sequence). The ends were cut back, 4 bases at V and 7 bases at J, with 10 bases in the middle. In nucleotides, the CDR3 is TGCGCCAGCAGTGCGAGCGAGGACGGGGAGCTGTTTTTT. Translated, it gives CASSASEDGELFF.

The chain recombines TRBV28 with TRBJ1-1, with 7 bases matching TRBD1. CDR1 MDHEN and CDR2 SYDVKM come from the germline V gene. J lost 4 bases, V lost 5 bases, and 4 bases had no gene match. The CDR3 extends over 13 amino acids. The CDR3 loop reads CASSLHRGTEAFF. For the CDR3, the DNA is TGTGCCAGCAGTCTACACAGGGGCACTGAAGCTTTCTTT.

The V call is TRBV6-2 or TRBV6-3, the J call TRBJ2-7; 15 bases fit TRBD2. The CDR3 runs to 14 residues. Trimming cost V 6 bases and J 3 bases; bases outside gene matches: 0. Germline CDR1 is MNHEY and CDR2 is SVGEGT. CDR3 sequence: CASRGLAGGYEQYF. The CDR3 DNA is TGTGCCAGCAGGGGACTAGCGGGAGGCTACGAGCAGTACTTC.

This chain uses TRBV30 with TRBJ1-1; a weak D match, TRBD1 (5 bases). In germline, CDR1 is GTSNPN, CDR2 SVGIG (reference sequence). Trimming took 0 bases from V and 5 from J, leaving 10 bases between them. CDR3 length equals 13 residues. As DNA, the CDR3 is TGTGCCTGGAGTGTACACGGGGGTACTGAAGCTTTCTTT. As protein: CAWSVHGGTEAFF.

This chain links TRBV4-1 with TRBJ2-1; TRBD2 aligns across 8 bases. The CDR3 length is 15 residues. V shed 4 bases and J 4 bases; nucleotides not matched to a gene: 6. CDR1 MGHRA and CDR2 YSYEKL come from the germline V gene. CDR3 nucleotide sequence: TGCGCCAGCAGCCTCCTTCGGGGGGGATACAATGAGCAGTTCTTC. Protein sequence: CASSLLRGGYNEQFF.

This clonotype was seen a handful of times. The genes are TRBV28 and TRBJ2-3; the D is unclear. Trimming stripped 5 bases from V and 4 bases from J, with 4 bases between. The CDR3 has 11 residues. From germline, CDR1 is MDHEN and CDR2 SYDVKM. The CDR3 DNA reads as TGTGCCAGCAGTCTCTCAGATACGCAGTATTTT. It yields the protein CASSLSDTQYF.

V usage is TRBV7-9 and J usage is TRBJ1-1, with 12 bases identical to TRBD1. The J segment lost 5 bases and the V segment lost 5 bases, leaving 9 bases of the junction unmatched. The CDR3 is 16 residues long. The germline gives CDR1 SEHNR, CDR2 FQNEAQ (reference sequence). The CDR3 region has the DNA TGTGCCAGCAGCGCCGGGACAGGGGGCGCTCGGACTGAAGCTTTCTTT. Protein: CASSAGTGGARTEAFF.

The chain is built from TRBV6-5 and TRBJ2-1; 10 bases map to TRBD2. Germline lookup yields CDR1 MNHEY and CDR2 SVGAGI. The V and J ends lost 0 bases and 5 bases, in that order; junction bases with no gene match: 4. The CDR3 has 16 amino acids. The CDR3, as DNA: TGTGCCAGCAGTTACTCGATCGGACTAGCGGACAATGAGCAGTTCTTC. This sequence encodes CASSYSIGLADNEQFF.

In this sample, this clonotype turned up a few times. V is TRBV7-9 and J is TRBJ2-7; D unresolved. This CDR3 has 12 amino acids. V was clipped by 7 bases and J by 4 bases, with 11 bases between them. Germline V gene lookup returns CDR1 SEHNR and CDR2 FQNEAQ (reference sequence). The CDR3 DNA sequence: TGTGCCAGCAACAAGGGCAGATACGAGCAGTACTTC. Protein: CASNKGRYEQYF.